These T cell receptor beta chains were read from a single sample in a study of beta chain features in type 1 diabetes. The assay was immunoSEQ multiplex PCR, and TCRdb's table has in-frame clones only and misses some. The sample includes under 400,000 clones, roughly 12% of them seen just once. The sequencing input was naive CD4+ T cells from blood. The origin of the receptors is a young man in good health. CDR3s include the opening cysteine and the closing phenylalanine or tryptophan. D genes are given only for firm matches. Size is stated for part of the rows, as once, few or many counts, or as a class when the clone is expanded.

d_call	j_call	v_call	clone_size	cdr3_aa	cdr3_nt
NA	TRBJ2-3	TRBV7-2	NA	CASSPGWPRTDTQYF	TGTGCCAGCAGCCCAGGCTGGCCTCGCACAGATACGCAGTATTTT
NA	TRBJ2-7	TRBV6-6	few	CASSYVRGYEQYF	TGTGCCAGCAGTTATGTCAGGGGATACGAGCAGTACTTC
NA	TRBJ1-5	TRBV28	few	CASSMLDPGNQPQHF	TGTGCCAGCAGTATGTTGGACCCGGGGAATCAGCCCCAGCATTTT
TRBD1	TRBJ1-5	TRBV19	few	CASSIVPRDRTTQHF	TGTGCCAGTAGTATAGTCCCCCGGGACAGGACGACCCAGCATTTT
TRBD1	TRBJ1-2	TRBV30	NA	CAWSVGTGPGGYTF	TGTGCCTGGAGTGTAGGGACAGGGCCGGGAGGCTACACCTTC
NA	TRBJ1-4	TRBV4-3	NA	CASSLRGGTTNEKLFF	TGCGCCAGCAGCCTACGGGGAGGAACGACTAATGAAAAACTGTTTTTT
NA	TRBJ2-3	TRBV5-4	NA	CASSPQGAADTQYF	TGTGCCAGCAGCCCACAGGGTGCGGCAGATACGCAGTATTTT
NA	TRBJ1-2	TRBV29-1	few	CSVEEASGYTF	TGCAGCGTTGAAGAGGCCAGTGGCTACACCTTC
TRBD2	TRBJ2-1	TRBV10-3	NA	CAISARTSGGNEQFF	TGTGCCATCAGTGCCCGGACTAGCGGGGGGAATGAGCAGTTCTTC
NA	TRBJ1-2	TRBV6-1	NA	CASSVPRVYGYTF	TGTGCCAGCAGTGTCCCCCGGGTCTATGGCTACACCTTC
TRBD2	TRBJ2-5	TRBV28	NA	CASSFISSGGAGETQYF	TGTGCCAGCAGTTTCATTTCTAGCGGGGGGGCAGGAGAGACCCAGTACTTC
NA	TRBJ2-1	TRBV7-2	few	CASSLMAVTNEQFF	TGTGCCAGCAGCTTAATGGCTGTGACAAATGAGCAGTTCTTC
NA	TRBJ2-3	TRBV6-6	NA	CASSYSARAPDTQYF	TGTGCCAGCAGTTACTCGGCCAGGGCGCCAGATACGCAGTATTTT
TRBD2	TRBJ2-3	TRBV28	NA	CASSPPASGRTDTQYF	TGTGCCAGCAGTCCCCCGGCTAGCGGGAGAACAGATACGCAGTATTTT
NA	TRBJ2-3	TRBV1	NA	CTSSHPGLAGSTDTQYF	TGCACCAGCAGCCACCCCGGACTAGCCGGGAGCACAGATACGCAGTATTTT
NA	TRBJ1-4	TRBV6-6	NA	CASSYSPPEANEKLFF	TGTGCCAGCAGTTACTCCCCCCCGGAGGCTAATGAAAAACTGTTTTTT
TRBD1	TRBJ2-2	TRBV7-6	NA	CASSSRTGLNTGELFF	TGTGCCAGCAGCTCAAGGACAGGGCTGAACACCGGGGAGCTGTTTTTT
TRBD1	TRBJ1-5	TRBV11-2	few	CASSFGQGQPQHF	TGTGCCAGCAGCTTCGGACAGGGTCAGCCCCAGCATTTT
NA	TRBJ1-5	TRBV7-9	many	CASSPQENQPQHF	TGTGCCAGCAGCCCACAGGAAAATCAGCCCCAGCATTTT
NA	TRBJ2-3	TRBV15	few	CATSREERDTQYF	TGTGCCACCAGCAGGGAGGAACGCGATACGCAGTATTTT
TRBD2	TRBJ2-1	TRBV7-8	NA	CASSHRSLAGEHYNEQFF	TGTGCCAGCAGCCACCGGTCACTAGCGGGGGAGCATTACAATGAGCAGTTCTTC
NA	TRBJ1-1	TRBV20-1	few	CSAGGGAEAFF	TGCAGTGCGGGTGGGGGGGCTGAAGCTTTCTTT
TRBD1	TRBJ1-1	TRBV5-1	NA	CASSHGQANTEAFF	TGCGCCAGCAGCCATGGACAGGCTAACACTGAAGCTTTCTTT
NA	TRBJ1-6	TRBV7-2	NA	CASSFGGGGANSPLHF	TGTGCCAGCAGCTTCGGGGGAGGGGGGGCTAATTCACCCCTCCACTTT
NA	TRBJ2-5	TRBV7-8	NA	CASSLLYTGLQETQYF	TGTGCCAGCAGCCTTCTGTACACGGGACTTCAAGAGACCCAGTACTTC
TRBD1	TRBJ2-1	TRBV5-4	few	CASSPGTGDYNEQFF	TGTGCCAGCAGCCCCGGGACAGGGGATTACAATGAGCAGTTCTTC
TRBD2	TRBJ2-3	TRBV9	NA	CASSETSGTSTDTQYF	TGTGCCAGCAGCGAGACTAGCGGGACTAGCACAGATACGCAGTATTTT
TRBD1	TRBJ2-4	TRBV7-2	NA	CASSLGQGVHIQYF	TGTGCCAGCAGCCTAGGACAGGGCGTTCACATTCAGTACTTC
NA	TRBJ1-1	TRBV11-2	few	CASSYLGSTEAFF	TGTGCCAGCAGCTACCTAGGAAGCACTGAAGCTTTCTTT
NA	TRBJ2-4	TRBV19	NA	CASSIGGPWNIQYF	TGTGCCAGTAGTATAGGGGGCCCTTGGAACATTCAGTACTTC
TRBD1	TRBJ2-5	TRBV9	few	CASSVGVTGDHQETQYF	TGTGCCAGCAGCGTAGGTGTGACAGGGGACCACCAAGAGACCCAGTACTTC
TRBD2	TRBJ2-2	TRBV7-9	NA	CASSPDKKREVRTGELFF	TGTGCCAGCAGCCCCGATAAAAAGCGGGAGGTGCGGACCGGGGAGCTGTTTTTT
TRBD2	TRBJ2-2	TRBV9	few	CASSVGGWRERGTGELFF	TGTGCCAGCAGCGTAGGAGGTTGGCGGGAGCGGGGCACCGGGGAGCTGTTTTTT
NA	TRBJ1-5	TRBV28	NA	CASIRRTVPNQPQHF	TGTGCCAGCATCCGAAGAACGGTACCTAATCAGCCCCAGCATTTT
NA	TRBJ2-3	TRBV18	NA	CASSPTTSRRTDTQYF	TGTGCCAGCTCACCAACAACTAGCAGGCGCACAGATACGCAGTATTTT
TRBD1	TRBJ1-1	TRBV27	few	CASSWTGGVNTEAFF	TGTGCCAGCAGTTGGACAGGGGGCGTGAACACTGAAGCTTTCTTT
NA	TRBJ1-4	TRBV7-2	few	CASSFQGGQEKLFF	TGTGCCAGCAGCTTCCAGGGAGGGCAGGAAAAACTGTTTTTT
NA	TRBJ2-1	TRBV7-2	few	CASRWEADEQFF	TGTGCCAGCAGGTGGGAGGCAGATGAGCAGTTCTTC
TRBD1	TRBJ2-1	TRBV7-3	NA	CASSAGQGFREQFF	TGTGCCAGCAGCGCGGGACAGGGGTTTCGTGAGCAGTTCTTC
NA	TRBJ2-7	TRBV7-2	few	CASSFEGAEQYF	TGTGCCAGCAGCTTTGAGGGTGCCGAGCAGTACTTC
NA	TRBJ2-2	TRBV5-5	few	CASSGFAAGELFF	TGTGCCAGCAGTGGGTTTGCGGCCGGGGAGCTGTTTTTT
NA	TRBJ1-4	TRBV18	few	CASSLGLINEKLFF	TGTGCCAGCTCATTGGGACTGATTAATGAAAAACTGTTTTTT
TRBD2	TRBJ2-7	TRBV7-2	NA	CASSPGLAGDEQYF	TGTGCCAGCAGCCCGGGACTAGCGGGAGACGAGCAGTACTTC
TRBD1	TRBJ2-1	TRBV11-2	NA	CASRGLVRGMANEQFF	TGTGCCAGCCGCGGTCTGGTCAGGGGGATGGCGAATGAGCAGTTCTTC
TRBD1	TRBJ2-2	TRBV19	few	CASGIGQGGSGELFF	TGTGCCAGTGGCATCGGACAGGGGGGGTCGGGGGAGCTGTTTTTT
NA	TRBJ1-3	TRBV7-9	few	CASNLDGSSGNTIYF	TGTGCCAGCAACCTAGACGGAAGCTCTGGAAACACCATATATTTT
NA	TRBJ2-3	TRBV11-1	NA	CASKIRSGYTDTQYF	TGTGCCAGCAAAATCCGAAGCGGTTACACAGATACGCAGTATTTT
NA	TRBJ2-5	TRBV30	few	CAWGLTVNQETQYF	TGTGCCTGGGGATTGACTGTAAACCAAGAGACCCAGTACTTC
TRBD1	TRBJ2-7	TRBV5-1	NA	CASSWTGQGPLSYEQYF	TGCGCCAGCAGCTGGACGGGACAGGGCCCCTTGTCCTACGAGCAGTACTTC
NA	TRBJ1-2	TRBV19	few	CASISGYGYTF	TGTGCCAGTATATCGGGCTATGGCTACACCTTC